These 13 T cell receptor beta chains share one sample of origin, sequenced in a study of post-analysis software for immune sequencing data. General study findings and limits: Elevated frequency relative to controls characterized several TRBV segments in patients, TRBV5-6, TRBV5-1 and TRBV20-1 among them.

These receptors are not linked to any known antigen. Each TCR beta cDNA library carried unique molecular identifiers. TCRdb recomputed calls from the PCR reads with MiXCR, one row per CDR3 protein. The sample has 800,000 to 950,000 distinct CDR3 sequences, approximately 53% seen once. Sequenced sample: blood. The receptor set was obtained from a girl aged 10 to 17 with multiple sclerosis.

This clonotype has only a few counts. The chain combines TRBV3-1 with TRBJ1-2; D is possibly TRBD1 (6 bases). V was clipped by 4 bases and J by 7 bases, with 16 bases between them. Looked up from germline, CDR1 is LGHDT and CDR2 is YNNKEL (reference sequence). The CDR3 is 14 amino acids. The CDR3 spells CASSRYRELTGYTF. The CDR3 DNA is TGTGCCAGCAGCCGTTACAGGGAACTTACTGGCTACACCTTC. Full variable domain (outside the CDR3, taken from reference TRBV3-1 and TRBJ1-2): DTAVSQTPKYLVTQMGNDKSIKCEQNLGHDTMYWYKQDSKKFLKIMFSYNNKELIINETVPNRFSPKSPDKAHLNLHINSLELGDSAVYFCASSRYRELTGYTFGSGTRLTVV.

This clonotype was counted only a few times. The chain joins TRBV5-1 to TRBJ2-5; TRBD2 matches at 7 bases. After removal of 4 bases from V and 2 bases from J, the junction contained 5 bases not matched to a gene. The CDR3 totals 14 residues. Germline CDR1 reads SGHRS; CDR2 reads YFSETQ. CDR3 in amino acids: CASSRGGVQETQYF. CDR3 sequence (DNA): TGCGCCAGCAGCCGTGGGGGGGTACAAGAGACCCAGTACTTC.

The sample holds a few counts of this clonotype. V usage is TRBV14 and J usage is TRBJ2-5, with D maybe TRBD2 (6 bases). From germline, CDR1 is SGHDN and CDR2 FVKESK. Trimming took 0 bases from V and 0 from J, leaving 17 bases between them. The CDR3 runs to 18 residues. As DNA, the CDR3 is TGTGCCAGCAGCCAAGAAGTCGGGACTGTGAAGTACCAAGAGACCCAGTACTTC. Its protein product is CASSQEVGTVKYQETQYF.

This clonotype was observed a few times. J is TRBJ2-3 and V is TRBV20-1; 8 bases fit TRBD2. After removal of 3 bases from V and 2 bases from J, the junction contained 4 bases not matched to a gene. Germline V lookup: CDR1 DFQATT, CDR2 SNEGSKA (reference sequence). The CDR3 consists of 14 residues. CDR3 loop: CSASGGANTDTQYF. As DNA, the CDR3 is TGCAGTGCTAGCGGGGGGGCTAACACAGATACGCAGTATTTT.

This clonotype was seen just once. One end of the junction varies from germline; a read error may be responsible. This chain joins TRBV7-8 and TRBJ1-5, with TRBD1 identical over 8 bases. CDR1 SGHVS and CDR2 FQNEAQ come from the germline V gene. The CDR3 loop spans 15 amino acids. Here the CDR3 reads CASSFGQGWGQPQHF. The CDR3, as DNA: TGTGCCAGCAGCTTCGGACAGGGTTGGGGTCAGCCTCAGCATTTT.

CDR3 in DNA: TGTGCCAGTAGCACAACAGGGGCACCCGGGGCCAACGTCCTGACTTTC. It yields the protein CASSTTGAPGANVLTF. The chain has TRBV19 and TRBJ2-6, with 7 positions matching TRBD1. The CDR3 is made up of 16 amino acids. V dropped 6 bases and J dropped 4; count of bases not matched to a gene: 9. CDR1 is LNHDA, CDR2 SQIVND, per germline (reference sequence).

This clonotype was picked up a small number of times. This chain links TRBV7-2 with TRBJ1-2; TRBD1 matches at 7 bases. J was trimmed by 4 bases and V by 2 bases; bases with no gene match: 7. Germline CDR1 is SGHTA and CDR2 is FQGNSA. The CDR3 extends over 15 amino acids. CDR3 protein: CASSLPGGNRYGYTF. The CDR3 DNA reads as TGTGCCAGCAGCTTACCAGGGGGTAATCGCTATGGCTACACCTTC.

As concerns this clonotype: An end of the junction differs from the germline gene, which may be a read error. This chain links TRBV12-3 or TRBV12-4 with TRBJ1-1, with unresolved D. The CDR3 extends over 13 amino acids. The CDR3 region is CAGSFEVNTEAFF. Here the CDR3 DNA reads TGTGCCGGCAGTTTTGAGGTGAACACTGAAGCTTTCTTT.

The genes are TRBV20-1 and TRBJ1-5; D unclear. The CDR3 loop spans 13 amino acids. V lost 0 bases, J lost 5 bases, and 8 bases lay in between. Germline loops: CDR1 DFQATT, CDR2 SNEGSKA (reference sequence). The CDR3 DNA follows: TGCAGTGCTAGAGATCAGTTGGATCAGCCCCAGCATTTT. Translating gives CSARDQLDQPQHF.

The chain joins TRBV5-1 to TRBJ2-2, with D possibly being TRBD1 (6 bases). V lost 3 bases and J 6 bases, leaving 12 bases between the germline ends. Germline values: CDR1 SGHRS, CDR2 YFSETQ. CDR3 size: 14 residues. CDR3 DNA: TGCGCCAGCAGCTGGTTCACAGGGCCCGGGGAGCTGTTTTTT. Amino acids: CASSWFTGPGELFF.

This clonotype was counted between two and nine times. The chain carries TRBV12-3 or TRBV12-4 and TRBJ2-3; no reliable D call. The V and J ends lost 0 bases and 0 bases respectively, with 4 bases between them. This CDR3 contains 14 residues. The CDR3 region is CASSLALSTDTQYF. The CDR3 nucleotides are TGTGCCAGCAGTTTAGCGCTTAGCACAGATACGCAGTATTTT.

The CDR3 sequence: CASSTPGQGTYGYTF. CDR3 sequence (DNA): TGTGCCAGCAGCACACCGGGACAGGGGACCTATGGCTACACCTTC. V and J are TRBV5-6 and TRBJ1-2; 10 bases align to TRBD1. The trim removed 4 bases at V and 4 bases at J, leaving 7 bases unmatched. The CDR3 is 15 residues long. Per the germline V gene, CDR1 is SGHDT and CDR2 is YYEEEE.

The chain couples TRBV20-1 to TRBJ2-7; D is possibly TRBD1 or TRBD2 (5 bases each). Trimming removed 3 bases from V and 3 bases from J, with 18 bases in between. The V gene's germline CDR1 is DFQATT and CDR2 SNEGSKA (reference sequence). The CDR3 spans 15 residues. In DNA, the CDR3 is TGCAGTGCTAGGGGGACGGGTCCTCCGAGCTACGAGCAGTACTTC. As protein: CSARGTGPPSYEQYF.